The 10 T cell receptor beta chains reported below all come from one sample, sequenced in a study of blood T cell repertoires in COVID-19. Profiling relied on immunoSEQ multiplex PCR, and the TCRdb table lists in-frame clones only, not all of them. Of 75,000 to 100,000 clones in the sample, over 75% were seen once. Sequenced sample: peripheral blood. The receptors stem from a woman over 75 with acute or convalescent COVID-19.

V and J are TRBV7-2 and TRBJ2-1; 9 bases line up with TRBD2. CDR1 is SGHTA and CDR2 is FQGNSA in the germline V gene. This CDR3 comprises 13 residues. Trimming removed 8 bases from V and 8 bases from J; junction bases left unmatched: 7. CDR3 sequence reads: CASRGRGGDEQFF. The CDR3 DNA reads TGTGCCAGCCGCGGGCGGGGGGGCGATGAGCAGTTCTTC.

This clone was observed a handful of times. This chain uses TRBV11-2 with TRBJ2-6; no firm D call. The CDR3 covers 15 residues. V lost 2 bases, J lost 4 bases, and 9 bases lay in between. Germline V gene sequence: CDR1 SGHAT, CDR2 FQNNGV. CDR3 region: CASSLSSSGANVLTF. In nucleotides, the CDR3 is TGTGCCAGCAGCTTATCGAGTTCGGGGGCCAACGTCCTGACTTTC.

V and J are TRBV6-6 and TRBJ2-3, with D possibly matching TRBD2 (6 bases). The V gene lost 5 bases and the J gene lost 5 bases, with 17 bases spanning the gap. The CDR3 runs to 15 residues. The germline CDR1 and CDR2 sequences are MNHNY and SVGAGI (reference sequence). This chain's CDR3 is CASSPVTAGRDTQYF. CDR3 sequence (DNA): TGTGCCAGCAGTCCTGTGACAGCCGGGAGAGATACGCAGTATTTT.

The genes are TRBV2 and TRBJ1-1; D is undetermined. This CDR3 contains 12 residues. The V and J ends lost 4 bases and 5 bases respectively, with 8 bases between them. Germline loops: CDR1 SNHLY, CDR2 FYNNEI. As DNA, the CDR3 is TGTGCCAGCAGTGGTGAGGTTACTGAAGCTTTCTTT. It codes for CASSGEVTEAFF.

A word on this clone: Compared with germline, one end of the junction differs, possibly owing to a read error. The CDR3 region is CASSLTDPLLGGGQQTQYF. The CDR3 bases are TGCGCCAGCAGCTTGACGGATCCCCTTTTGGGCGGGGGCCAACAGACCCAGTACTTC. This rearrangement joins TRBV5-1 to TRBJ2-5, with a tentative D call TRBD2 (7 bases). The CDR3 is made up of 19 amino acids. Per the germline V gene, CDR1 is SGHRS and CDR2 is YFSETQ.

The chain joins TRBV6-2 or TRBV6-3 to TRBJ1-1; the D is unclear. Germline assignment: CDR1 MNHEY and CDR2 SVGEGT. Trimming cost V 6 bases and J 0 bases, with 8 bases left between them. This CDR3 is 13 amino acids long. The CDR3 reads CASSLFMNTEAFF. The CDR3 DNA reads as TGTGCCAGCAGCTTATTTATGAACACTGAAGCTTTCTTT.

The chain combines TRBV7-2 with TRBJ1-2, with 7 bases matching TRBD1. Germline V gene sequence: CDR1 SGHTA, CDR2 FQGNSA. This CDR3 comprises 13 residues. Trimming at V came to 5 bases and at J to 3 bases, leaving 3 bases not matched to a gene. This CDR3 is CASSQGGYYGYTF. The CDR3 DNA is TGTGCCAGCAGCCAGGGGGGTTACTATGGCTACACCTTC.

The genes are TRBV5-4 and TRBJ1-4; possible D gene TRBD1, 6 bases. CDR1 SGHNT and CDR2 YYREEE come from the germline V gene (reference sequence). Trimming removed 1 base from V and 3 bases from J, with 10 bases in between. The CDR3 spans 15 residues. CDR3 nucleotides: TGTGCCAGCAGCTTGCAGGGGCTACCTAATGAAAAACTGTTTTTT. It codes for CASSLQGLPNEKLFF.

The CDR3 region is CASSRTGGSSYGYTF. The CDR3 DNA reads TGTGCCAGCAGCCGCACAGGGGGCTCTAGCTATGGCTACACCTTC. The chain links TRBV3-1 (or the pseudogene TRBV3-2) to TRBJ1-2; TRBD1 aligns across 9 bases. CDR1 LGHDT and CDR2 YNNKEL come from the germline V gene (reference sequence). Trimming took 4 bases from V and 4 from J; bases not matched to a gene: 7. The CDR3 is 15 residues long.

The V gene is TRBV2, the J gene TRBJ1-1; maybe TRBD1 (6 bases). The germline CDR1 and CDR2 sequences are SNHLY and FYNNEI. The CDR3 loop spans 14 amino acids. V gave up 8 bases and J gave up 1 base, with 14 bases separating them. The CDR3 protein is CASGDRTANTEAFF. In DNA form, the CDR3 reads TGTGCCAGCGGGGACCGGACAGCGAACACTGAAGCTTTCTTT.